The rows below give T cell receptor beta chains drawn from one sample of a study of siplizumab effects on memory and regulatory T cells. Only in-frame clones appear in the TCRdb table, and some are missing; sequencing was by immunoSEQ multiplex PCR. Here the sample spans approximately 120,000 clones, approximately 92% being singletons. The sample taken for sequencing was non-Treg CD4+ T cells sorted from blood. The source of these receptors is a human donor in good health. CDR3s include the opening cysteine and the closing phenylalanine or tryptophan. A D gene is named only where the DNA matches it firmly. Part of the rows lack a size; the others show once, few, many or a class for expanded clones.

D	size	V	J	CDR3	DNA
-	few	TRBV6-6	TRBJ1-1	CASSSYSQNTEAFF	TGTGCCAGCAGTTCCTACAGCCAGAACACTGAAGCTTTCTTT
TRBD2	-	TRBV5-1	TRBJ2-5	CASSLEGTSGGTETQYF	TGCGCCAGCAGCTTGGAAGGGACTAGCGGGGGGACAGAGACCCAGTACTTC
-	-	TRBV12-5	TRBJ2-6	CASGLGTGQGGANVLTF	-
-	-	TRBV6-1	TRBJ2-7	CASMRTQTGYEQYF	TGTGCCAGCATGCGGACCCAGACAGGCTACGAGCAGTACTTC
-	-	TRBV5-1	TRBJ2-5	CASSYYQEETQYF	TGCGCCAGCAGCTATTACCAGGAAGAGACCCAGTACTTC
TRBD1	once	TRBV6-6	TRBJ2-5	CASSYSTGEETQYF	TGTGCCAGCAGTTACTCGACAGGGGAAGAGACCCAGTACTTC
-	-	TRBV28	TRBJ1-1	CASAANGDTEAFF	TGTGCCAGCGCGGCAAACGGGGACACTGAAGCTTTCTTT
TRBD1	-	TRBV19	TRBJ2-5	CASSKSRGQHDQETQYF	TGTGCCAGTAGTAAATCTAGGGGACAGCATGATCAAGAGACCCAGTACTTC
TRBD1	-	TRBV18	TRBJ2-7	CASSPRQGAWAYEQYF	TGTGCCAGCTCACCACGACAGGGGGCCTGGGCTTACGAGCAGTACTTC
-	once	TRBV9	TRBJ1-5	CASSVGGNSNQPQHF	TGTGCCAGCAGCGTAGGGGGGAATAGCAATCAGCCCCAGCATTTT
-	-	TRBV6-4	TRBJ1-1	CASSPGGYTEAFF	TGTGCCAGCAGTCCCGGGGGGTACACTGAAGCTTTCTTT
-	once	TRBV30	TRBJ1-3	CAWGGSGNTIYF	TGTGCCTGGGGGGGCTCTGGAAACACCATATATTTT
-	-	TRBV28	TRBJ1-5	CASSRRQVNQPQHF	TGTGCCAGCAGCCGACGACAGGTCAATCAGCCCCAGCATTTT
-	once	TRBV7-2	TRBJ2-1	CASSLARTVTNEQFF	TGTGCCAGCAGCTTAGCCCGAACGGTGACCAATGAGCAGTTCTTC
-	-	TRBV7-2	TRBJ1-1	CASSSVGSTEAFF	TGTGCCAGCAGCTCAGTGGGGAGCACTGAAGCTTTCTTT
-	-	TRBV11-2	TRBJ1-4	CASSLEFTGSELFF	TGTGCCAGCAGCTTAGAATTCACCGGTTCGGAACTGTTTTTT
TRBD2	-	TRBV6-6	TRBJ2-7	CASSYLLTSGGEGQYF	TGTGCCAGCAGTTACTTACTGACTAGCGGGGGGGAAGGGCAGTACTTC
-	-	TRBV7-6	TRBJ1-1	CASSLGGISNTEAFF	TGTGCCAGCAGCTTAGGCGGTATCTCGAACACTGAAGCTTTCTTT
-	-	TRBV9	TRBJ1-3	CASSTSFNSTGNTIYF	TGTGCCAGCAGCACATCATTTAACAGTACTGGAAACACCATATATTTT
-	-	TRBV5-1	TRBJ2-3	CASSLETGGTDTQYF	TGCGCCAGCAGCTTGGAAACAGGAGGGACAGATACGCAGTATTTT
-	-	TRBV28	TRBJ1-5	CASRLSNQPQHF	TGTGCCAGCAGGCTGAGCAATCAGCCCCAGCATTTT
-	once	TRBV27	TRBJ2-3	CASRLTAITDTQYF	TGTGCCAGCAGACTGACGGCGATCACAGATACGCAGTATTTT
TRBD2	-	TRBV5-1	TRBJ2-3	CASSLAGGPGDTQYF	TGCGCCAGCAGCTTGGCGGGGGGGCCAGGGGATACGCAGTATTTT
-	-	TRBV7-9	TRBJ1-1	CASSLGSQGNTEAFF	TGTGCCAGCAGCTTAGGCAGCCAGGGAAACACTGAAGCTTTCTTT
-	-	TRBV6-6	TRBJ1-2	CASSYLVGVNYGYTF	TGTGCCAGCAGTTACCTAGTTGGGGTTAACTATGGCTACACCTTC
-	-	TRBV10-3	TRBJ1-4	CAISETVATNEKLFF	TGTGCCATCAGTGAGACGGTTGCAACTAATGAAAAACTGTTTTTT
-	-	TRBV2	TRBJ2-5	CASTRVNKETQYF	TGTGCCAGCACTAGAGTGAACAAAGAGACCCAGTACTTC
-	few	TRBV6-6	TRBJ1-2	CASTYSPSGYTF	TGTGCCAGCACTTACTCCCCCAGTGGCTACACCTTC
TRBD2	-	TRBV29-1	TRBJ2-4	CSVEGGSLAGKETKNIQYF	TGCAGCGTTGAAGGAGGGAGTCTAGCGGGGAAAGAAACCAAAAACATTCAGTACTTC
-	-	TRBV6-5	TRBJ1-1	CASSRQAFNTEAFF	TGTGCCAGCAGCAGACAGGCCTTCAACACTGAAGCTTTCTTT
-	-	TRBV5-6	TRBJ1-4	CASSLPGLGEKLFF	TGTGCCAGCAGCTTGCCGGGGCTGGGTGAAAAGCTGTTTTTT
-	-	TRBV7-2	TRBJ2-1	CASSISASLYNEQFF	TGTGCCAGCAGCATAAGTGCCAGCCTCTACAATGAGCAGTTCTTC
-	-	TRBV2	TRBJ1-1	CASSWDTGSGEAFF	TGTGCCAGCAGTTGGGACACCGGGTCTGGTGAAGCTTTCTTT
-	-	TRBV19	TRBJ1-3	CASRPGSSGNTIYF	TGTGCCAGTAGGCCAGGGAGCTCTGGAAACACCATATATTTT
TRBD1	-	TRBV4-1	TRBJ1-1	CASSQDRNRGTFF	TGCGCCAGCAGCCAAGATAGGAACAGGGGAACTTTCTTT